The rows below give T cell receptor beta chains drawn from one sample of a study of identical twins. Using its own MiXCR run on the 5' RACE reads, TCRdb lists one record per CDR3 protein. In the table there are more than 1.5 million distinct CDR3 sequences, 25% to 35% of which are singletons. The specimen sequenced was cord blood. Receptors originate from a newborn girl in good health. Each CDR3 is given without its conserved first and last residue. A D gene is named only where the DNA matches it firmly.

d_call: .
v_call: TRBV5-1
cdr3_aa: ASRLATPDTQY

d_call: .
v_call: TRBV28
cdr3_aa: ASSLPPVMREEQF

d_call: .
v_call: TRBV6-2/TRBV6-3
cdr3_aa: ASSYSWRDGYT

d_call: .
v_call: TRBV6-5
cdr3_aa: ASRTSGHSSYEQY

d_call: TRBD2
v_call: TRBV10-1
cdr3_aa: ASSESGTSRGSTDTQY

d_call: TRBD2
v_call: TRBV28
cdr3_aa: ASRLPGLFNEQF

d_call: TRBD1
v_call: TRBV6-5
cdr3_aa: ASRTDRGGNQPQH

d_call: .
v_call: TRBV5-6
cdr3_aa: ASSLDRLLYNEQF

d_call: .
v_call: TRBV11-1
cdr3_aa: ASSPTAKYEQY

d_call: TRBD2
v_call: TRBV20-1
cdr3_aa: SDSGSSTDTQY

d_call: TRBD1
v_call: TRBV10-2
cdr3_aa: ASRLGQDAYGYT

d_call: .
v_call: TRBV28
cdr3_aa: ASNRRRAKSIQY

d_call: TRBD2
v_call: TRBV9
cdr3_aa: ASSASTSGSYEQY